A single sample is the source of the 8 T cell receptor beta chains below, sequenced in a study of CD4 T cells in relation to SARS-CoV-2 and coronaviruses. These receptors have no identified antigens. The table came from immunoSEQ multiplex PCR; TCRdb's copy has only in-frame clones and leaves some out. The sample includes around 18,000 clones, 70% to 75% of them seen just once. CD4+ T cells from unexposed donors were obtained before the COVID-19 pandemic (2011-2018). CD4+ T cells were isolated from the cells after 10 days of culture. What was sequenced was CD4+ T cells from PBMCs, cultured in vitro. These receptors originate from a human donor in good health.

The J gene is TRBJ2-3, the V gene TRBV5-1; possible D gene TRBD2, 6 bases. The CDR3 is 15 residues long. Trimming shortened V by 0 bases and J by 5 bases, and 13 bases separated the two germline ends. Per germline, CDR1 SGHRS and CDR2 YFSETQ. In DNA form, the CDR3 reads TGCGCCAGCAGCTTGGAGCCGGGACTCAAAGATACGCAGTATTTT. Translating gives CASSLEPGLKDTQYF.

This rearrangement joins TRBV20-1 to TRBJ1-2, with D possibly being TRBD1 (5 bases). Germline lookup yields CDR1 DFQATT and CDR2 SNEGSKA (reference sequence). The CDR3 sequence is 11 residues long. V gave up 3 bases and J gave up 8 bases, with 10 bases separating them. The CDR3 coding sequence is TGCAGTGCTAGGACAGTGAAAGGCTACACCTTC. As protein: CSARTVKGYTF.

The J gene is TRBJ1-5, the V gene TRBV20-1, with D unresolved. V lost 5 bases, J lost 4 bases, and 3 bases lay in between. Germline CDR1 and CDR2: DFQATT and SNEGSKA (reference sequence). This CDR3 has 10 amino acids. CDR3 amino acids: CSAGNQPQHF. CDR3 DNA: TGCAGTGCTGGAAATCAGCCCCAGCATTTT.

Written as DNA, the CDR3 is TGTGCCAGCAGTTTATCCGTTAGCGGGAGCTACACCGGGGAGCTGTTTTTT. Residues: CASSLSVSGSYTGELFF. V usage is TRBV27 and J usage is TRBJ2-2, with TRBD2 matching over 9 bases. The V gene end was trimmed by 0 bases and the J gene end by 3 bases; junction bases not matched to a gene: 5. The CDR3 contains 17 residues. Germline CDR1 reads MNHEY; CDR2 reads SMNVEV (reference sequence).

This sequence joins TRBV5-6 and TRBJ2-7, with a possible D match to TRBD1 (6 bases). This CDR3 contains 12 residues. CDR1 SGHDT and CDR2 YYEEEE come from the germline V gene. Trimming cost V 2 bases and J 6 bases, with 9 bases left between them. The CDR3 DNA reads as TGTGCCAGCAGCTTACAGGGTTTCGAGCAGTACTTC. Its translation is CASSLQGFEQYF.

This chain links TRBV4-1 with TRBJ1-3; D possibly corresponds to TRBD1 (5 bases). Germline V gene sequence: CDR1 MGHRA, CDR2 YSYEKL. The CDR3 is made up of 15 amino acids. The V gene lost 0 bases and the J gene lost 0 bases, with 6 bases spanning the gap. For the CDR3, the DNA is TGCGCCAGCAGCCAAGAGACAGACTCTGGAAACACCATATATTTT. Amino acid sequence: CASSQETDSGNTIYF.

This rearrangement joins TRBV28 to TRBJ2-7, with D unresolved. This CDR3 has 14 amino acids. Germline V lookup: CDR1 MDHEN, CDR2 SYDVKM. V was cut by 5 bases and J by 1 base, with 12 bases left in between. CDR3 loop: CASSLERVSYEQYF. The DNA of the CDR3 is TGTGCCAGCAGTCTAGAACGGGTGTCCTACGAGCAGTACTTC.

J is TRBJ2-7 and V is TRBV6-5; TRBD1 agrees at 11 bases. Unmatched junction bases numbered 7, after V lost 9 bases and J lost 6 bases. The CDR3 is made up of 13 amino acids. Germline V gene sequence: CDR1 MNHEY, CDR2 SVGAGI. This chain's CDR3 is CASLGQGGFEQYF. The CDR3 DNA reads as TGTGCCAGTTTGGGACAGGGGGGTTTCGAGCAGTACTTC.